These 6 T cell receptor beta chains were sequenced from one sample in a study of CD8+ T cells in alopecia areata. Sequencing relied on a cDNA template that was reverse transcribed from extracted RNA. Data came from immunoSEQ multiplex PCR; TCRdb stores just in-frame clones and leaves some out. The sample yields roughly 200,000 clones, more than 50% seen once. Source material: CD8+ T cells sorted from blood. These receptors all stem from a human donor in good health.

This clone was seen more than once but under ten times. The CDR3: CASSHPTGEMNTEAFF. CDR3 bases: TGTGCCAGCAGCCACCCGACAGGCGAAATGAACACTGAAGCTTTCTTT. The rearrangement links TRBV7-9 to TRBJ1-1; tentative D call: TRBD1 (6 bases). This CDR3 has 16 residues. Germline lookup yields CDR1 SEHNR and CDR2 FQNEAQ (reference sequence). V lost 5 bases, J lost 0 bases, and 16 bases lay in between.

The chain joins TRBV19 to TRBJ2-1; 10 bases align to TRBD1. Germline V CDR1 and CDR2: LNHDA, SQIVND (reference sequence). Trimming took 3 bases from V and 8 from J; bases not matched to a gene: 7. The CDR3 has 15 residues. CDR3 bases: TGTGCCAGTAGTATTCCCCGGGACAGGGGAGATGAGCAGTTCTTC. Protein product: CASSIPRDRGDEQFF.

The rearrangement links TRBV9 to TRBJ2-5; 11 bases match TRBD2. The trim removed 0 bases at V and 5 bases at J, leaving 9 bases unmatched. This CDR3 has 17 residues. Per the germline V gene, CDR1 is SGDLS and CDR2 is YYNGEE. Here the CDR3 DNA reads TGTGCCAGCAGCGTAGGAGGGACTAGCGGCCTTAGGGAGACCCAGTACTTC. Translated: CASSVGGTSGLRETQYF.

The CDR3 protein is CASSATTGKNAKNIQYF. CDR3 coding DNA: TGTGCCAGCAGTGCAACGACAGGGAAGAATGCCAAAAACATTCAGTACTTC. The V call is TRBV2, the J call TRBJ2-4; TRBD1 aligns across 7 bases. The J segment lost 1 base and the V segment lost 4 bases, leaving 10 bases of the junction unmatched. The CDR3 runs to 17 residues. Germline CDR1 reads SNHLY; CDR2 reads FYNNEI.

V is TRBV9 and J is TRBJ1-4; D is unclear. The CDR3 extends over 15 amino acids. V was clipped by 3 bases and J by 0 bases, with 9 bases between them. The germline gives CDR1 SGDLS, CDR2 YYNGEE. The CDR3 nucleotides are TGTGCCAGCAGCGCTTCAGGATCAACTAATGAAAAACTGTTTTTT. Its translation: CASSASGSTNEKLFF. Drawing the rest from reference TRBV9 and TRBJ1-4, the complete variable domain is DSGVTQTPKHLITATGQRVTLRCSPRSGDLSVYWYQQSLDQGLQFLIQYYNGEERAKGNILERFSAQQFPDLHSELNLSSLELGDSALYFCASSASGSTNEKLFFGSGTQLSVL.

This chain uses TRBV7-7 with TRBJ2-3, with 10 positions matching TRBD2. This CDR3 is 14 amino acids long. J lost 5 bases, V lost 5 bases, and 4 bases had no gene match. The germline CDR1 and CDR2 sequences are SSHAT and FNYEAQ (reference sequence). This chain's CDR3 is CASSPSGREDTQYF. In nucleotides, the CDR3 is TGTGCCAGCAGCCCCAGCGGGAGGGAAGATACGCAGTATTTT.